The 22 T cell receptor beta chains below all came from one sample that was sequenced in a study of blood T cell repertoires in COVID-19. Clones were read by immunoSEQ multiplex PCR, and TCRdb kept only the in-frame ones, dropping some. The sample lists 150,000 to 200,000 clones; approximately 85% were seen once. The specimen sequenced was peripheral blood. These receptors all come from a woman aged 55 to 70 with acute or convalescent COVID-19.

The CDR3: CASSQTGGDQPQHF. The CDR3 DNA reads TGTGCCAGCAGCCAAACAGGGGGAGATCAGCCCCAGCATTTT. This chain joins TRBV7-9 and TRBJ1-5; 8 positions agree with TRBD1. Germline-derived CDR1 and CDR2 are SEHNR and FQNEAQ (reference sequence). With 5 bases clipped from V and 5 bases from J, the junction kept 5 bases outside the gene matches. The CDR3 spans 14 residues.

This clone was recorded a few times. The chain recombines TRBV7-2 with TRBJ1-2, with D unclear. V dropped 1 base and J dropped 8 bases, with 11 bases sitting between them. In germline, CDR1 is SGHTA, CDR2 FQGNSA. The CDR3 length is 13 residues. Here the CDR3 DNA reads TGTGCCAGCAGCTTAGATCGTCCGGGGGGCTACACCTTC. Protein: CASSLDRPGGYTF. The entire variable domain, with the rest obtained from reference TRBV7-2 and TRBJ1-2, is as follows: GAGVSQSPSNKVTEKGKDVELRCDPISGHTALYWYRQSLGQGLEFLIYFQGNSAPDKSGLPSDRFSAERTGGSVSTLTIQRTQQEDSAVYLCASSLDRPGGYTFGSGTRLTVV.

The chain combines TRBV27 with TRBJ2-5; D perhaps matches TRBD2 (6 bases). CDR3 size: 15 residues. V was trimmed by 2 bases and J by 0 bases, leaving 10 bases between them. Germline V gene lookup returns CDR1 MNHEY and CDR2 SMNVEV (reference sequence). The CDR3 is CASSLTGLYQETQYF. CDR3 bases: TGTGCCAGCAGTTTAACGGGACTGTACCAAGAGACCCAGTACTTC.

The chain couples TRBV2 to TRBJ1-1; TRBD1 is a possible D gene (6 bases). Per germline, CDR1 SNHLY and CDR2 FYNNEI. The length of the CDR3 is 17 residues. V lost 5 bases to trimming and J lost 4 bases, with 23 bases between them. The CDR3 protein is CASSTPRTDPLATEAFF. The CDR3 DNA is TGTGCCAGCAGTACCCCAAGGACAGACCCCTTGGCCACTGAAGCTTTCTTT.

CDR3 DNA sequence: TGCGCCAGCAGCCCGGTTCGGACACTCGGCACTGAAGCTTTCTTT. It yields the protein CASSPVRTLGTEAFF. This chain links TRBV5-1 with TRBJ1-1, with a tentative D call TRBD1 (5 bases). CDR1 and CDR2 from the germline V gene are SGHRS and YFSETQ. V was cut by 4 bases and J by 4 bases, with 17 bases left in between. The CDR3 is 15 amino acids.

This clone was seen only once. The genes are TRBV18 and TRBJ1-1, with 8 positions matching TRBD1. The germline gives CDR1 KGHSH, CDR2 LQKENI. V trimming: 3 bases; J trimming: 6 bases; junction bases outside the gene matches: 6. The CDR3 covers 14 residues. CDR3 sequence (DNA): TGTGCCAGCTCACCGCAGGGGGCTCTATCTGAAGCTTTCTTT. It is translated as CASSPQGALSEAFF.

The rearrangement joins TRBV6-5 to TRBJ2-1, with 8 bases fitting TRBD2. J lost 2 bases, V lost 6 bases, and 3 bases had no gene match. The CDR3 totals 14 residues. The germline V gene has CDR1 MNHEY and CDR2 SVGAGI. CDR3 residues: CASRVAGPYNEQFF. CDR3 bases: TGTGCCAGCAGAGTAGCGGGACCCTACAATGAGCAGTTCTTC.

The J gene is TRBJ1-6, the V gene TRBV7-9; 8 bases are shared with TRBD1. The CDR3 is made up of 14 amino acids. The V gene's germline CDR1 is SEHNR and CDR2 FQNEAQ (reference sequence). Trimming at V came to 3 bases and at J to 9 bases, leaving 4 bases not matched to a gene. CDR3 sequence (DNA): TGTGCCAGCAGCTTTGGAACAGGGGGTTCACCCCTCCACTTT. Translating gives CASSFGTGGSPLHF.

This clone showed up just a few times. V and J are TRBV5-1 and TRBJ1-2; 7 nucleotides align to TRBD1. The J segment lost 6 bases and the V segment lost 4 bases, leaving 9 bases of the junction unmatched. The CDR3 spans 14 residues. In germline, CDR1 is SGHRS, CDR2 YFSETQ. The CDR3 DNA reads TGCGCCAGCAGCCCCGATTTAGGGGGCAATGGCTACACCTTC. It encodes CASSPDLGGNGYTF.

This clone has only a few counts. V and J are TRBV29-1 and TRBJ1-2; a possible D gene is TRBD1 (5 bases). This CDR3 is built from 11 residues. With 6 bases removed from V and 8 bases from J, the gap between germline ends came to 13 bases. Germline CDR1 and CDR2: SQVTM and ANQGSEA. CDR3 bases: TGCAGCGTGGGGGGAAGTGGCGGCTACACCTTC. Protein sequence: CSVGGSGGYTF.

This chain uses TRBV5-6 with TRBJ1-2; 7 nucleotides line up with TRBD1. The CDR3 extends over 13 amino acids. Losses at the gene ends were 5 bases for V and 3 bases for J; bases not matched to a gene: 4. Germline V gene lookup returns CDR1 SGHDT and CDR2 YYEEEE. The CDR3 bases are TGTGCCAGCAGTCCTCAGGGGGACTATGGCTACACCTTC. This codes for CASSPQGDYGYTF.

This chain joins TRBV30 and TRBJ1-2; 7 positions agree with TRBD1. From germline, CDR1 is GTSNPN and CDR2 SVGIG (reference sequence). With 2 bases clipped from V and 2 bases from J, the junction kept 11 bases outside the gene matches. CDR3 length equals 16 residues. CDR3 amino acids: CAWSWGRTGANYGYTF. The CDR3 DNA reads as TGTGCCTGGAGTTGGGGCCGGACAGGAGCCAACTATGGCTACACCTTC.

The J gene is TRBJ2-7, the V gene TRBV28; 8 positions match TRBD2. The CDR3 has 14 residues. The J segment lost 6 bases and the V segment lost 5 bases, leaving 9 bases of the junction unmatched. The germline V gene encodes CDR1 MDHEN and CDR2 SYDVKM. The CDR3 loop is CASSGAGGFIEQYF. The CDR3, as DNA: TGTGCCAGCAGTGGGGCGGGAGGTTTCATCGAGCAGTACTTC.

V and J are TRBV11-2 and TRBJ2-7; 7 nucleotides line up with TRBD1. The CDR3 sequence is 14 residues long. Germline V gives CDR1 SGHAT, CDR2 FQNNGV. V was pared by 0 bases and J by 5 bases, with 4 bases of the junction left unmatched. The CDR3 region has the DNA TGTGCCAGCAGCTTAGAAAGAGGGGGCCACGAGCAGTACTTC. Translating it yields CASSLERGGHEQYF.

The V and J genes are TRBV6-1 and TRBJ1-2; D might be TRBD1 (6 bases). Per the germline V gene, CDR1 is MNHNS and CDR2 is SASEGT. V lost 2 bases to trimming and J lost 6 bases, with 16 bases between them. The CDR3 consists of 15 residues. The CDR3: CASSETRTGINGYTF. The DNA of the CDR3 is TGTGCCAGCAGTGAAACGCGAACAGGGATTAATGGCTACACCTTC.

The chain joins TRBV5-4 to TRBJ2-7, with 8 bases aligning to TRBD1. This CDR3 is built from 16 residues. In germline, CDR1 is SGHNT, CDR2 YYREEE (reference sequence). V trimming: 4 bases; J trimming: 0 bases; junction bases outside the gene matches: 9. The CDR3 sequence: CASSAYAGTGSYEQYF. In nucleotides, the CDR3 is TGTGCCAGCAGCGCCTATGCCGGGACAGGCTCCTACGAGCAGTACTTC.

This clone was observed a few times. V usage is TRBV5-1 and J usage is TRBJ2-1, with 9 nucleotides matching TRBD2. This CDR3 comprises 18 residues. Germline values: CDR1 SGHRS, CDR2 YFSETQ. After removal of 1 base from V and 10 bases from J, the junction contained 18 bases not matched to a gene. The CDR3 sequence is CASSLSARGGRAAYEQFF. The CDR3 DNA sequence: TGCGCCAGCAGCTTGAGCGCCCGGGGCGGGAGGGCCGCATACGAGCAGTTCTTC. Variable domain in full (rest from reference TRBV5-1 and TRBJ2-1): KAGVTQTPRYLIKTRGQQVTLSCSPISGHRSVSWYQQTPGQGLQFLFEYFSETQRNKGNFPGRFSGRQFSNSRSEMNVSTLELGDSALYLCASSLSARGGRAAYEQFFGPGTRLTVL.

This chain connects TRBV28 to TRBJ1-6; 7 nucleotides line up with TRBD1. Per germline, CDR1 MDHEN and CDR2 SYDVKM. V gave up 5 bases and J gave up 7 bases; unmatched junction bases: 5. The CDR3 has 14 residues. CDR3 residues: CASSPAGGNSPLHF. The CDR3 coding sequence is TGTGCCAGCAGTCCCGCAGGGGGAAATTCACCCCTCCACTTT.

The chain couples TRBV11-2 to TRBJ2-5; 14 nucleotides agree with TRBD2. This CDR3 has 16 amino acids. The germline gives CDR1 SGHAT, CDR2 FQNNGV. The trim removed 8 bases at V and 5 bases at J, leaving 10 bases unmatched. Here the CDR3 reads CASQRTSGRRGETQYF. The CDR3 bases are TGTGCCAGCCAAAGGACTAGCGGGAGGAGAGGCGAGACCCAGTACTTC. Together with reference TRBV11-2 and TRBJ2-5, the CDR3 gives the full variable domain: EAGVAQSPRYKIIEKRQSVAFWCNPISGHATLYWYQQILGQGPKLLIQFQNNGVVDDSQLPKDRFSAERLKGVDSTLKIQPAKLEDSAVYLCASQRTSGRRGETQYFGPGTRLLVL.

V is TRBV19 and J is TRBJ1-2, with D hard to call. With 0 bases removed from V and 2 bases from J, the gap between germline ends came to 4 bases. This CDR3 is built from 13 residues. Germline lookup yields CDR1 LNHDA and CDR2 SQIVND (reference sequence). The CDR3 coding sequence is TGTGCCAGTAGTATAGACAGGAACTATGGCTACACCTTC. It encodes CASSIDRNYGYTF.

V and J are TRBV5-1 and TRBJ2-1, with 10 bases matching TRBD2. In germline, CDR1 is SGHRS, CDR2 YFSETQ. Trimming cost V 0 bases and J 6 bases; bases outside gene matches: 6. The CDR3 consists of 16 residues. This CDR3 reads CASSLGGGLAFNEQFF. The CDR3 coding sequence is TGCGCCAGCAGCTTGGGAGGGGGACTAGCGTTCAATGAGCAGTTCTTC.

The chain combines TRBV18 with TRBJ1-1; the D is unclear. Trimming took 6 bases from V and 0 from J, leaving 8 bases between them. The CDR3 has 13 residues. CDR1 and CDR2 (germline): KGHSH, LQKENI. CDR3 coding DNA: TGTGCCAGCTCGGAGTTGGTGAACACTGAAGCTTTCTTT. Residues: CASSELVNTEAFF.